Given below is one TCR beta chain in context. Its recognized antigen is unknown. No base qualities exist here, and no much larger clone lies one base off it. Explained via the paper, the treatment or condition label denotes: oral pan-JAK inhibitor, 5-10 mg twice daily. From alopecia areata patients, peripheral blood was collected along with lesional scalp punch biopsies. PBMCs were separated by density centrifugation and stained for CD3, CD4 and CD8, after which CD4+ and CD8+ T cells were sorted on a FACSAria. This entry belongs to a study of CD8+ T cells in alopecia areata (dated by TCRdb to 2017 to 2018). With regard to the full study: Treated patients were enrolled in an open-label pilot trial of oral tofacitinib, 5 to 10 mg twice daily, for moderate-to-severe alopecia areata. RNA came from the PAXgene miRNA kit for fixed scalp, the miRNeasy kit for PBMCs, and the RNeasy kit for mouse skin. Biopsies were taken from tofacitinib-treated patients at baseline and again at 4 and 24 weeks into treatment, and several of those patients also had a later scalp biopsy. The study used high-throughput TCRbeta sequencing to examine T cell clonal expansion in alopecia areata, in both the C3H/HeJ mouse model and human patients. Tofacitinib was administered for 6 to 18 months, and 6 months of follow-up off drug were then conducted to assess delayed response and recurrence. Scalp clonality was compared among normal scalp (n=4), patchy alopecia areata scalp (n=8), and alopecia totalis/universalis scalp (n=8). Human TCRbeta sequencing covered scalp tissue and sorted CD4+ and CD8+ peripheral blood T cells from patchy and totalis/universalis alopecia areata patients and healthy controls. TCRbeta CDR3 regions were amplified by immunoSEQ multiplex PCR using 35 Vbeta forward and 13 Jbeta reverse primers. For the treated patients, the SALT score, which quantifies what percentage of scalp surface area is affected, served as the measure of disease severity. Results the study describes overall, beyond this receptor: The treated cohort was small, with a single nonresponder, so links between baseline CD8+ expansion and response need larger studies. Many expanded lesional clones persisted in scalp and blood during tofacitinib treatment, which may partly explain relapse after stopping treatment. Compared with mice, TCR sequences shared between patients were less clear, possibly partly because of HLA diversity across the patient population. Compared with normal scalp, lesional scalp had higher clonality and more expanded CD8+ clones, particularly in alopecia totalis/universalis, a pattern that suggests antigenic drive. Tofacitinib significantly decreased scalp clonality and the number of expanded CD8+ clones among the top 100 scalp clones. Unlike mouse skin, which is dominated by gammadelta T cells, normal human skin has resident alphabeta T cells that are also sequenced, and this complicates analysis of the scalp TCR repertoire.

The library relied on the immunoSEQ multiplex PCR assay. RNA was extracted from all samples and reverse transcribed into cDNA, which served as template for TCR sequencing. SuperScript III was used to make first-strand cDNA, primed with a 2:1 mix of oligo-dT and random hexamers. A synthetic immune receptor repertoire was used to measure amplification bias, and any remaining bias was corrected computationally. The authors' analysis ran thus. Raw reads were preprocessed to remove errors, and CDR3 was defined according to IMGT conventions as the region from the conserved cysteine to phenylalanine. Clonality was calculated as 1 minus Shannon entropy normalized by log2 of the number of productive unique TCRs. CD4 or CD8 identity of scalp clones was inferred by cross-referencing scalp TCRbeta sequences with sorted blood CD4 and CD8 repertoires. Imported from immuneACCESS, the table was reduced by TCRdb to in-frame sequences with V and J called. These copies leave out some clones; in studies compared against another copy, an unresolved V gene accounts for under half, and the cause of the remainder is not known. V, J and clone size were drawn from that table, and D and trimming were deduced from the DNA. Counted in this sample were roughly 210,000 clones; 40% to 55% of them appeared once. Of the sample, about 2.6% is held by the ten largest clones.

The CDR3 measures 17 amino acids from cysteine to phenylalanine. Just the 51-base CDR3 DNA is kept, in frame starting at base 1. V ends up 0 bases short and J 3 bases short, with an unmatched junction base count of 7. Via the germline V gene, CDR1 is LGHNA and CDR2 YNFKEQ. Sequences were derived from CD4+ T cells sorted from blood, sampled at approximately week 36, from a patient treated with tofacitinib. This chain is built from TRBV4-2 and TRBJ2-3; 9 central nucleotides agree with TRBD2. The receptor comes from a human donor with alopecia areata. CDR3 sequence: CASSQDIRREGTDTQYF. The DNA reads as follows: TGTGCCAGCAGCCAAGATATCCGGCGGGAGGGAACAGATACGCAGTATTTT.